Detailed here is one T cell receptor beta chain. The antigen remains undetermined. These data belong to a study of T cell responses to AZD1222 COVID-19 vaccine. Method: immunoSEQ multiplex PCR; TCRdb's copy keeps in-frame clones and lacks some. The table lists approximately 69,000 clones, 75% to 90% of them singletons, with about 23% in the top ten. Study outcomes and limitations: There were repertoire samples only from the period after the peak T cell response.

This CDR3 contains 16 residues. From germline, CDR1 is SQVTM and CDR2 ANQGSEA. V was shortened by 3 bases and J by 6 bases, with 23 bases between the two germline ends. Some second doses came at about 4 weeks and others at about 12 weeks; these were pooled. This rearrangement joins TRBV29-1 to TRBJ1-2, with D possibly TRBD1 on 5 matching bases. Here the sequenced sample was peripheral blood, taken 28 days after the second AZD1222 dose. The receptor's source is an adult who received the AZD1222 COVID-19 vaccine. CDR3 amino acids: CSVDGDFETNTDGYTF. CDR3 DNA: TGCAGCGTTGATGGGGACTTTGAGACCAACACGGATGGCTACACCTTC.